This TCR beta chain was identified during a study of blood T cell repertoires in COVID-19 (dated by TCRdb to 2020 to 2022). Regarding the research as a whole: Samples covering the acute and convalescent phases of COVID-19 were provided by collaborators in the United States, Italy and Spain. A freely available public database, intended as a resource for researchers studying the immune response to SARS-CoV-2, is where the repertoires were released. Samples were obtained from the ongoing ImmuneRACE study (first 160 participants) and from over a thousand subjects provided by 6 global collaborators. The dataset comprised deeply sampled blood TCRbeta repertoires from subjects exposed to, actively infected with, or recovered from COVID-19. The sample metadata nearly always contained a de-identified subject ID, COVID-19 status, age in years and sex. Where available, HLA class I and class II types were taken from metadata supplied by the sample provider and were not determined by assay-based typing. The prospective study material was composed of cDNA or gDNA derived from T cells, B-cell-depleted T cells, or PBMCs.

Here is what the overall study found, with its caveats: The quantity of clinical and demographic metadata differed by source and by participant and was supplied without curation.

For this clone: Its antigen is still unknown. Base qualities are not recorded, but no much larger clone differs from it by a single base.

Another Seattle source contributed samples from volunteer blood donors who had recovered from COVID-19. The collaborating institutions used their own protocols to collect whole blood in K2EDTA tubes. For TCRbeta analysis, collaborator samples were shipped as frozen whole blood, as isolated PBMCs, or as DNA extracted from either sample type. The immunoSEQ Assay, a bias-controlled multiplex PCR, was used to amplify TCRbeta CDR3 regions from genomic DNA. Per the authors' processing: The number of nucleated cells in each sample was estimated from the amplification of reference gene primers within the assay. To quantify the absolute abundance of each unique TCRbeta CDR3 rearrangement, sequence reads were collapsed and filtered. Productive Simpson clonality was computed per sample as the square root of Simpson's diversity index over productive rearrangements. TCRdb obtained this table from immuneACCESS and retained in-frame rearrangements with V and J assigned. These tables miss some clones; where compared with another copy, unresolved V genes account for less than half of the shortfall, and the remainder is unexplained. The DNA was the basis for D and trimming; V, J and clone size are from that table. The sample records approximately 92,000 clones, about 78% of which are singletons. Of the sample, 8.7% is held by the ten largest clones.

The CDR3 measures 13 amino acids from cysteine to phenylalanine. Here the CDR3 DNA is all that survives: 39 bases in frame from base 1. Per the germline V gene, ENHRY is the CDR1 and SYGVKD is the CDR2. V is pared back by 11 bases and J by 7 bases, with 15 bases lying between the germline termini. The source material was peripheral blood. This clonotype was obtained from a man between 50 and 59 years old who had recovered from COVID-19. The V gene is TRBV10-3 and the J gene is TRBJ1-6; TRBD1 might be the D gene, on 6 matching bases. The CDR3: CASRDTSNSPLHF. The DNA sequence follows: TGTGCCTCGAGGGACACCTCGAATTCACCCCTCCACTTT.